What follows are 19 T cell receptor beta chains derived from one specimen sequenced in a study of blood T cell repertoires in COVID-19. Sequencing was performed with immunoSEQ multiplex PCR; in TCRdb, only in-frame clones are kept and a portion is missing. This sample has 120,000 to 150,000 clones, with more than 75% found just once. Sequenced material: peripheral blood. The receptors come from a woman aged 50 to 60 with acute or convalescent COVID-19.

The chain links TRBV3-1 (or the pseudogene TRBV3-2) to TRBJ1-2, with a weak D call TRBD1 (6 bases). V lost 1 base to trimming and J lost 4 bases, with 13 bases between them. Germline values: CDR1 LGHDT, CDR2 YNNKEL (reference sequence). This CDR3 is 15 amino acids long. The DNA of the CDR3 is TGTGCCAGCAGCCAAGCACAGGGACGGCTCTATGGCTACACCTTC. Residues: CASSQAQGRLYGYTF.

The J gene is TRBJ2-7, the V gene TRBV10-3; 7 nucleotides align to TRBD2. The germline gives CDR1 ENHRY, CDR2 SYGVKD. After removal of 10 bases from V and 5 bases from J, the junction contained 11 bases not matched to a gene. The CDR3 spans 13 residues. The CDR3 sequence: CATTVSREDEQYF. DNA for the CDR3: TGTGCCACCACGGTCAGCCGGGAGGACGAGCAGTACTTC.

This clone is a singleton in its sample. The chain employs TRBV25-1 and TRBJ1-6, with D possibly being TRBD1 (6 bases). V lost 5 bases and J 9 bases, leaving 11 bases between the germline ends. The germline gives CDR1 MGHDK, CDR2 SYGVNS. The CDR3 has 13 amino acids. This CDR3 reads CASSTQGISPLHF. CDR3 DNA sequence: TGTGCCAGCAGTACACAGGGTATTTCACCCCTCCACTTT.

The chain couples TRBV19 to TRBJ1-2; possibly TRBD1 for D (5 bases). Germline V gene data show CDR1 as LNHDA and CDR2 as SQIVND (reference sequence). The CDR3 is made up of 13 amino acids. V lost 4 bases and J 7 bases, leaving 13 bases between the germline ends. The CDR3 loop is CASSNSLQGGYTF. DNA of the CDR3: TGTGCCAGTAGTAACAGCCTCCAGGGTGGCTACACCTTC.

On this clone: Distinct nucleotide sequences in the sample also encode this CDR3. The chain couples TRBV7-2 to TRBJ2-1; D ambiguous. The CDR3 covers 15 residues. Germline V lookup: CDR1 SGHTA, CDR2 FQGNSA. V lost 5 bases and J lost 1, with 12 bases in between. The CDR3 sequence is CASSPLAESYNEQFF. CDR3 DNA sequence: TGTGCCAGCAGCCCACTCGCGGAGTCCTACAATGAGCAGTTCTTC.

The CDR3 here is CASSQGTGGNQPQHF. In DNA form, the CDR3 reads TGTGCCAGCAGCCAAGGGACAGGAGGTAATCAGCCCCAGCATTTT. The chain recombines TRBV4-2 with TRBJ1-5; 7 positions match TRBD1. CDR1 and CDR2 from the germline V gene are LGHNA and YNFKEQ. This CDR3 is 15 amino acids long. With 1 base clipped from V and 4 bases from J, the junction kept 4 bases outside the gene matches.

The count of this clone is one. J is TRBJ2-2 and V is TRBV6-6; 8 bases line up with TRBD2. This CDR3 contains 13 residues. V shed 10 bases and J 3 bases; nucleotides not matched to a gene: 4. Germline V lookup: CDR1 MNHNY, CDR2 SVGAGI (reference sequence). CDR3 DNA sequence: TGTGCCACAAGCGGGAGTTACACCGGGGAGCTGTTTTTT. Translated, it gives CATSGSYTGELFF.

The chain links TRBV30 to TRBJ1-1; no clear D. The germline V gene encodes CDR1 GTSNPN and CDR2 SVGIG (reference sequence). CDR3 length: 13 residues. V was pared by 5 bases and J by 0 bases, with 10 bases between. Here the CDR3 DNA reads TGTGCCTGGGGGAGATATCTGAACACTGAAGCTTTCTTT. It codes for CAWGRYLNTEAFF.

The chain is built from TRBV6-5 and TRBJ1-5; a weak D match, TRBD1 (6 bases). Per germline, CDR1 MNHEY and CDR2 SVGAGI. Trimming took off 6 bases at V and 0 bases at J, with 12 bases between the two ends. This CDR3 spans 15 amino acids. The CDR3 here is CASRPTGISNQPQHF. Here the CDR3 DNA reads TGTGCCAGCAGACCAACAGGGATTAGCAATCAGCCCCAGCATTTT.

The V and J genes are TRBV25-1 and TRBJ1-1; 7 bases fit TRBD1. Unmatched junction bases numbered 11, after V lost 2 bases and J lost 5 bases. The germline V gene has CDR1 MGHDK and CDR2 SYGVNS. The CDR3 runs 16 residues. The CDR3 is CASSEVSKGAGTEAFF. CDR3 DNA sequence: TGTGCCAGCAGTGAAGTTTCGAAGGGGGCTGGGACTGAAGCTTTCTTT.

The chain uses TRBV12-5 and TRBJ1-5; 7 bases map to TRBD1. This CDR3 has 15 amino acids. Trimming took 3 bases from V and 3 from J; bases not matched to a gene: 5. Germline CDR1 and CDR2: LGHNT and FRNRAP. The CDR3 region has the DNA TGTGCTAGTGGTTTAACGGGACAGATCAATCAGCCCCAGCATTTT. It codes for CASGLTGQINQPQHF.

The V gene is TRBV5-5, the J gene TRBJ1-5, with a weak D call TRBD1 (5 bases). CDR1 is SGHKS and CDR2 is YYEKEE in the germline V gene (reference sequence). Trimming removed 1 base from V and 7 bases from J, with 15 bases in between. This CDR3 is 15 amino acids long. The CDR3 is CASSLWGELGQPQHF. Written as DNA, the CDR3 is TGTGCCAGCAGCTTGTGGGGGGAACTTGGGCAGCCCCAGCATTTT.

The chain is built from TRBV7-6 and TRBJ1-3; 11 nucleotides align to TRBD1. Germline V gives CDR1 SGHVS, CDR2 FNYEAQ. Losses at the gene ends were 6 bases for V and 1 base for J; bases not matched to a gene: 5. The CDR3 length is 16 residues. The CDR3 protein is CASRLGTGGSGNTIYF. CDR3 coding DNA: TGTGCCAGCAGGCTCGGGACAGGGGGATCTGGAAACACCATATATTTT.

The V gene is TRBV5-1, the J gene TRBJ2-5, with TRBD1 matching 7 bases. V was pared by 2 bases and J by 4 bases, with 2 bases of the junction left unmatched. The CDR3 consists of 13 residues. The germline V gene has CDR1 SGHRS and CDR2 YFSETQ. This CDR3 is CASSFGQAETQYF. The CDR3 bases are TGCGCCAGCAGCTTTGGACAGGCAGAGACCCAGTACTTC.

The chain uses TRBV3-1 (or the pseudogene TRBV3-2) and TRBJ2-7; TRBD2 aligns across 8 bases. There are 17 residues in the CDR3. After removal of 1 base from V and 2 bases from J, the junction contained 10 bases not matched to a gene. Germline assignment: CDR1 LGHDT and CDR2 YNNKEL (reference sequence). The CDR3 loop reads CASSQGPRAGAPYEQYF. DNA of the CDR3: TGTGCCAGCAGCCAAGGGCCGCGAGCGGGGGCCCCCTACGAGCAGTACTTC.

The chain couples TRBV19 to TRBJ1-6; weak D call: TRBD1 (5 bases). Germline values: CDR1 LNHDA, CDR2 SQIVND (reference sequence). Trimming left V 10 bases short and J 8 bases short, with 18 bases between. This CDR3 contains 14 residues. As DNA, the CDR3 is TGTGCCACCTCACAGGTCCCGATGGATTCACCCCTCCACTTT. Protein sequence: CATSQVPMDSPLHF.

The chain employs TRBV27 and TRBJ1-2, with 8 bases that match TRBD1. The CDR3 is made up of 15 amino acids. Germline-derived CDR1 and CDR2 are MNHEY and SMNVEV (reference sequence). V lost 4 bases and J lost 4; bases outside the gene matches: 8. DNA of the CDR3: TGTGCCAGCAGTTCCCCCGGGACAGGAGTCTATGGCTACACCTTC. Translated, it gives CASSSPGTGVYGYTF.

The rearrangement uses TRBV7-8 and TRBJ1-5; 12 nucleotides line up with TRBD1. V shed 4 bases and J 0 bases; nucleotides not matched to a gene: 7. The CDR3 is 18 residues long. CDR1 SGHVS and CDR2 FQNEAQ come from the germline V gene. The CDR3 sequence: CASSWGQGARDSNQPQHF. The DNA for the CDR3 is TGTGCCAGCAGCTGGGGACAGGGGGCTCGGGATAGCAATCAGCCCCAGCATTTT. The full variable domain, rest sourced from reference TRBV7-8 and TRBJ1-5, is GAGVSQSPRYKVAKRGQDVALRCDPISGHVSLFWYQQALGQGPEFLTYFQNEAQLDKSGLPSDRFFAERPEGSVSTLKIQRTQQEDSAVYLCASSWGQGARDSNQPQHFGDGTRLSIL.

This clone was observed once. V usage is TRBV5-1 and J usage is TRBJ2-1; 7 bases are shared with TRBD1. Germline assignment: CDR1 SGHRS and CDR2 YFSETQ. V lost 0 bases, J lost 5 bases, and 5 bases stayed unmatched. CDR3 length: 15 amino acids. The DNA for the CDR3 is TGCGCCAGCAGCTTGGTGGGACAGTCGAACAATGAGCAGTTCTTC. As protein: CASSLVGQSNNEQFF.